The entry below gives a single TCR beta chain sequence along with its context. Its target is unknown. CDR1 is WSHSY and CDR2 is SAAADI in the germline V gene. The CDR3 runs to 14 residues. The V and J ends lost 10 bases and 2 bases, in that order; junction bases with no gene match: 8. This sample was taken from a study of cytomegalovirus exposure and HLA in healthy donors. Study findings and constraints: Highly shared sequence variants in one cluster were likely a sequencing artifact. As a later analysis showed, several of the most significant clusters appeared to be linked to common viral pathogens.

The PCR was carried out with 60 Vbeta primers and 13 Jbeta primers. Only in-frame clones appear in the TCRdb table, and some are missing; sequencing was by immunoSEQ multiplex PCR. The sample lists about 100,000 clones, approximately 70% occurring once. The receptor comes from a woman between 18 and 30 years old in good health and CMV-seropositive. The gene calls are TRBV10-2 and TRBJ2-3; 8 nucleotides align to TRBD2. What was sequenced was PBMCs. The CDR3: CATTSGLLTDTQYF. The CDR3 DNA follows: TGCGCCACCACTAGCGGACTTCTCACAGATACGCAGTATTTT.